Detailed here is one TCR beta chain. Its antigen is as yet unknown. CD45RO-negative cells were positively selected for CCR7, leaving out terminally differentiated effector memory CD45RA+ cells. Study processing details: ImmunoSEQ output held junction-only sequences without quality scores, so filtering differed. Assay used: immunoSEQ multiplex PCR; TCRdb lists only in-frame clones, some missing. V, J and clone size are taken as reported in that table, and D and trimming were inferred from the DNA itself. The data show approximately 2,200,000 clones, about 92% seen once. This specimen belongs to a study of shared clonotypes between healthy human individuals. Study overall: The study used three CD4 naive, three CD4 memory, two CD8 naive and one CD8 memory plate per donor.

The germline V gene encodes CDR1 SGHAT and CDR2 FQNNGV. The V gene lost 5 bases and the J gene lost 3 bases, with 17 bases spanning the gap. CDR3 length: 15 residues. Study-level findings and limits: The study drew on few donors, limiting represented genetic and exposure-history diversity. A handful of donors held about 4.5% of naive CD4 clonotypes in common.

This sequence joins TRBV11-2 and TRBJ2-7; D not resolved. The material sequenced was naive CD8+ T cells from PBMCs. The TCR was taken from a man in his late teens or twenties in good health. Some clones in this sample may be carry-over from other donors' samples. The CDR3 region is CASSPRVRILYEQYF. The CDR3 DNA follows: TGTGCCAGCAGCCCTCGGGTTCGTATCCTCTACGAGCAGTACTTC.